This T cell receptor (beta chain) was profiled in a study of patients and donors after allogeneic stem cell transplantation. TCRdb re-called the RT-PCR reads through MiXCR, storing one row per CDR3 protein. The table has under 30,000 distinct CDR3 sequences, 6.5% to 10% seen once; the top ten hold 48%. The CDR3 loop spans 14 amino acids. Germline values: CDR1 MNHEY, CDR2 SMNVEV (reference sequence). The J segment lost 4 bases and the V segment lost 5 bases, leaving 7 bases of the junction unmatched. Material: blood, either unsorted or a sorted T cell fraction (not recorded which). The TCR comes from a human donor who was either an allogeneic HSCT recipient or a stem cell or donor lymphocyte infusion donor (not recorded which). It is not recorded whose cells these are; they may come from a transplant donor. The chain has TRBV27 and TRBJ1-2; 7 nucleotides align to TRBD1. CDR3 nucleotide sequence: TGTGCCAGCAGTGCTGGAGGGGGCCTCTATGGCTACACCTTC. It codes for CASSAGGGLYGYTF.